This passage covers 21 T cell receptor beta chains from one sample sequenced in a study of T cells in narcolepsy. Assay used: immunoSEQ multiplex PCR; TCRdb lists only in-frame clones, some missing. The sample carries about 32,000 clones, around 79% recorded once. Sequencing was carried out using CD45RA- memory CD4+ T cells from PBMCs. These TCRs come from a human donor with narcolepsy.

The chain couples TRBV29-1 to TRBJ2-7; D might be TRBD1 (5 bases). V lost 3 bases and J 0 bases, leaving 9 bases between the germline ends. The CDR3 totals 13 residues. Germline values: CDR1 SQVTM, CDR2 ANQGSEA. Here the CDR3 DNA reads TGCAGCGTTGAGCCTGACAGCTCCTACGAGCAGTACTTC. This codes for CSVEPDSSYEQYF.

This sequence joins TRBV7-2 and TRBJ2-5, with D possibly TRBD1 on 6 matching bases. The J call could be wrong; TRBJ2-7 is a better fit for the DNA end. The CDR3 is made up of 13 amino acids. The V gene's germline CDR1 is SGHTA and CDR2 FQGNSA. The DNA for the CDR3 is TGTGCCAGCAGCACAGGGACACTTCGCGAGCAGTACTTC. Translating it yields CASSTGTLREQYF.

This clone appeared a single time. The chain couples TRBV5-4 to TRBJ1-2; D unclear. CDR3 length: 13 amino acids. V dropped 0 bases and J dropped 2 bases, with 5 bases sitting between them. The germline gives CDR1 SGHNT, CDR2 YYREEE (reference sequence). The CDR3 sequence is CASSLVRNYGYTF. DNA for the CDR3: TGTGCCAGCAGCTTGGTCAGGAACTATGGCTACACCTTC.

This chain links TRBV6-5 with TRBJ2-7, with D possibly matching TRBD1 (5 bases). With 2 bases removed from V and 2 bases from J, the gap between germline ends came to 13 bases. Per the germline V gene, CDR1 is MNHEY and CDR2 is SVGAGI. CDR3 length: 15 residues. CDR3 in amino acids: CASSYGGQGTYEQYF. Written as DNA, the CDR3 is TGTGCCAGCAGTTACGGCGGCCAGGGTACCTACGAGCAGTACTTC.

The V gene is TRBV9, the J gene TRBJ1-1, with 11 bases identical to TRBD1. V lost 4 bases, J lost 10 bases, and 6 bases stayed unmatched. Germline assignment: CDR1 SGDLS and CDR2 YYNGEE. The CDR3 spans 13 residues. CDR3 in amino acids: CASSPGQGVPAFF. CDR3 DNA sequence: TGTGCCAGCAGCCCGGGACAGGGGGTCCCAGCTTTCTTT. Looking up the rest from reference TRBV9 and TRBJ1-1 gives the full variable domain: DSGVTQTPKHLITATGQRVTLRCSPRSGDLSVYWYQQSLDQGLQFLIQYYNGEERAKGNILERFSAQQFPDLHSELNLSSLELGDSALYFCASSPGQGVPAFFGQGTRLTVV.

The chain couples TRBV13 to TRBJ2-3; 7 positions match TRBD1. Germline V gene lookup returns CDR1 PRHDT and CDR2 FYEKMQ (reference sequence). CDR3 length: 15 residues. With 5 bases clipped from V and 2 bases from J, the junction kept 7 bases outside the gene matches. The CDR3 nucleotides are TGTGCCAGCAGCGGCCGACAGGGATTCACAGATACGCAGTATTTT. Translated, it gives CASSGRQGFTDTQYF.

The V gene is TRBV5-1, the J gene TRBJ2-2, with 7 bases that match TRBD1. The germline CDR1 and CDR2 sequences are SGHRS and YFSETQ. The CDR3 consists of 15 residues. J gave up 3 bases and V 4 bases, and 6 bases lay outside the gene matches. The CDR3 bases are TGCGCCAGCAGCCTCTCCACAGGGGACACCGGGGAGCTGTTTTTT. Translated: CASSLSTGDTGELFF.

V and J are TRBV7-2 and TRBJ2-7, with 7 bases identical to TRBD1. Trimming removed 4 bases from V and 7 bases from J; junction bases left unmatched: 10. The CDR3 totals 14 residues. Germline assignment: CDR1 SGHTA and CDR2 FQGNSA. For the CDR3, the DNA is TGTGCCAGCAGCTCACGTCTCGACAGGGTTGAGCAGTACTTC. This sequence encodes CASSSRLDRVEQYF.

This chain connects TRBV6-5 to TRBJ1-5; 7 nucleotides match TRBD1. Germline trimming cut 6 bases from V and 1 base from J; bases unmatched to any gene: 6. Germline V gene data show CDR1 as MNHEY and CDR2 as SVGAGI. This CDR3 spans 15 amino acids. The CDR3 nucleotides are TGTGCCAGCAGGCCGCAGGGGGTAAGCAATCAGCCCCAGCATTTT. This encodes CASRPQGVSNQPQHF.

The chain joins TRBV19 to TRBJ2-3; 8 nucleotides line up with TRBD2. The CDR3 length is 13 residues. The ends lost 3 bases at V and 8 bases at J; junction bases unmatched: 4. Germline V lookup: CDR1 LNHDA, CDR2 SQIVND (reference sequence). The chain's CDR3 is CASSISLAVTQYF. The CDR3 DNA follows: TGTGCCAGTAGTATCTCACTAGCGGTTACGCAGTATTTT. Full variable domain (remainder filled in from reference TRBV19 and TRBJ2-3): DGGITQSPKYLFRKEGQNVTLSCEQNLNHDAMYWYRQDPGQGLRLIYYSQIVNDFQKGDIAEGYSVSREKKESFPLTVTSAQKNPTAFYLCASSISLAVTQYFGPGTRLTVL.

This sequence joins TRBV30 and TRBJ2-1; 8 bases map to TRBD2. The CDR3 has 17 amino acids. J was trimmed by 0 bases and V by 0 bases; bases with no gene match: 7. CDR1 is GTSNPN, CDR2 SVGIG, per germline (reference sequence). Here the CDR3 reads CAWSVRLAKSSYNEQFF. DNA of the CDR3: TGTGCCTGGAGTGTACGACTAGCGAAGAGCTCCTACAATGAGCAGTTCTTC.

CDR3 residues: CASSQDTAGPNYEQYF. The DNA of the CDR3 is TGTGCCAGCAGCCAAGATACTGCGGGACCCAACTACGAGCAGTACTTC. This sequence joins TRBV4-2 and TRBJ2-7; a weak D match, TRBD2 (6 bases). The CDR3 runs 16 residues. CDR1 and CDR2 from the germline V gene are LGHNA and YNFKEQ. V was clipped by 0 bases and J by 3 bases, with 15 bases between them.

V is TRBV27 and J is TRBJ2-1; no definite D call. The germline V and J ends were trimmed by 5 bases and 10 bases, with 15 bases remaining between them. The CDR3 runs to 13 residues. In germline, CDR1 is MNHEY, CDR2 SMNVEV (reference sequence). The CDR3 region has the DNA TGTGCCAGCAGTACCATACTCTCACCGGAGCAGTTCTTC. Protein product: CASSTILSPEQFF.

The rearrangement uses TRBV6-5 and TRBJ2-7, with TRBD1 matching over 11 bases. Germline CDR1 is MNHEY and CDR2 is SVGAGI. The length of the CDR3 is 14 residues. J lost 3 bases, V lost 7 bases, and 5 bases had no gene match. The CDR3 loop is CASTSGTGGYEQYF. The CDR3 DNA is TGTGCCAGCACCAGCGGGACAGGGGGCTACGAGCAGTACTTC.

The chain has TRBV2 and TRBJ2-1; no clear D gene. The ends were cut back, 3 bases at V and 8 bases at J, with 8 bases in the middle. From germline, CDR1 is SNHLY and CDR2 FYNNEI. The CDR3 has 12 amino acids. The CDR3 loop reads CASSEVQHEQFF. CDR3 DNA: TGTGCCAGCAGTGAGGTACAGCATGAGCAGTTCTTC.

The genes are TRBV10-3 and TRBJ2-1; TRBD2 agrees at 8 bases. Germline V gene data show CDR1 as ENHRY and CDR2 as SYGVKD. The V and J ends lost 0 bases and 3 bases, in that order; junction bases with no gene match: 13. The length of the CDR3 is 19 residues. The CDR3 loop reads CAISESTSAGRSLYNEQFF. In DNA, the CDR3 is TGTGCCATCAGTGAGTCGACTAGCGCCGGCCGATCCCTCTACAATGAGCAGTTCTTC.

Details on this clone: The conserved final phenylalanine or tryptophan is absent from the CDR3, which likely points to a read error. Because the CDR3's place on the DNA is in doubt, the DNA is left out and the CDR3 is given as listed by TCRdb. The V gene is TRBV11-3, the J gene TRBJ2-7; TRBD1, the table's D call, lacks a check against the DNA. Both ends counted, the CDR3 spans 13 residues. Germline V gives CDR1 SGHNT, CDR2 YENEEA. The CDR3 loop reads CASSTMGQRVLFS.

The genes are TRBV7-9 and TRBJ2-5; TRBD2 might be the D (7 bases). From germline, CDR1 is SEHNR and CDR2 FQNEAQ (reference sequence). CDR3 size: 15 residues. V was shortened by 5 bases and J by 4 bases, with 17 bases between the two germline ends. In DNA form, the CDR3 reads TGTGCCAGCAGCAGGGGGGAGGGGAGGCGAGAGACCCAGTACTTC. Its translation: CASSRGEGRRETQYF. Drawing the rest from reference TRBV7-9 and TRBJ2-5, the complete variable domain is DTGVSQNPRHKITKRGQNVTFRCDPISEHNRLYWYRQTLGQGPEFLTYFQNEAQLEKSRLLSDRFSAERPKGSFSTLEIQRTEQGDSAMYLCASSRGEGRRETQYFGPGTRLLVL.

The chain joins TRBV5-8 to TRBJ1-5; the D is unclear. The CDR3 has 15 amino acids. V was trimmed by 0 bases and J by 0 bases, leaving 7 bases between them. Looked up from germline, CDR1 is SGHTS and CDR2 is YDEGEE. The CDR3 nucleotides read TGTGCCAGCAGCTTGGGGCAGATTAGCAATCAGCCCCAGCATTTT. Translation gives CASSLGQISNQPQHF.

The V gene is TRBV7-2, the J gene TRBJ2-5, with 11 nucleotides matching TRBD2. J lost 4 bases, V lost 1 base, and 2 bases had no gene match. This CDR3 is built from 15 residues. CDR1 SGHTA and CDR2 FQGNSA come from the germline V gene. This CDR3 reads CASSLGGLAGETQYF. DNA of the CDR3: TGTGCCAGCAGCTTAGGTGGACTAGCGGGAGAGACCCAGTACTTC.

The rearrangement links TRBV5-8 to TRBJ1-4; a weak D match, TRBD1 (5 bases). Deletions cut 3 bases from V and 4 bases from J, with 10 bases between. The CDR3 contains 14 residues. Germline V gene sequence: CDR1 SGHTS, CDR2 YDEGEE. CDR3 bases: TGTGCCAGCAGCTCAGGGTTCGATAATGAAAAACTGTTTTTT. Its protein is CASSSGFDNEKLFF. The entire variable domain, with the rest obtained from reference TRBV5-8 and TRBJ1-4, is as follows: EAGVTQSPTHLIKTRGQQATLRCSPISGHTSVYWYQQALGLGLQFLLWYDEGEERNRGNFPPRFSGRQFPNYSSELNVNALELEDSALYLCASSSGFDNEKLFFGSGTQLSVL.